This TCR beta chain was captured by sequencing in a study of Graves' ophthalmopathy and Graves' hyperthyroidism. CDR3 regions of TCR beta were amplified from RNA transcripts. First-round RT-PCR employed HTBI primers, with a second-round multiplex PCR after it. In TCRdb, the multiplex PCR reads were re-called with MiXCR into one record per CDR3 protein. The table lists 400,000 to 450,000 distinct CDR3 sequences, about 21% of them singletons. V was clipped by 0 bases and J by 4 bases, with 18 bases between them. This CDR3 contains 18 residues. Looked up from germline, CDR1 is LGHNA and CDR2 is YNFKEQ. This clonotype has at least ten counts.

The specimen sequenced was peripheral blood. The genes are TRBV4-2 and TRBJ2-2; the D call may be TRBD1 or TRBD2 (5 bases each). This clonotype originated in a woman in her late teens or twenties with stable Graves' hyperthyroidism. The CDR3 DNA reads as TGTGCCAGCAGCCAAGAGCAGCGGACAACCTCGGGCACCGGGGAGCTGTTTTTT. Amino acids: CASSQEQRTTSGTGELFF.